These 22 T cell receptor beta chains came from one sample sequenced in a study of a mutant IDH1 vaccine in newly diagnosed glioma. The data were produced by immunoSEQ multiplex PCR, yet TCRdb's version contains in-frame clones alone and is incomplete. The table records approximately 40,000 clones, 84% of them present only once. For these TCRs, the target antigens are not known. Noted time point: week 11, during vaccination. The study gave 300 ug of mutant IDH1 20-mer peptide per vaccine dose, with topical imiquimod. Sequenced here: PBMCs, sampled from a glioma patient whose treatment included an IDH1 peptide vaccine. All receptors come from a man in his forties with glioma.

The chain links TRBV9 to TRBJ1-3, with D hard to call. V shed 0 bases and J shed 0 bases, with 4 bases lying between them. CDR3 length: 14 amino acids. The germline V gene has CDR1 SGDLS and CDR2 YYNGEE. Here the CDR3 DNA reads TGTGCCAGCAGCGTAGGAGCCTCTGGAAACACCATATATTTT. Translating it yields CASSVGASGNTIYF.

The sample holds one count of this clone. J is TRBJ1-4 and V is TRBV7-9; a weak D match, TRBD1 (5 bases). V lost 5 bases and J lost 7, with 17 bases in between. Germline CDR1 reads SEHNR; CDR2 reads FQNEAQ (reference sequence). The CDR3 totals 15 residues. The CDR3 nucleotides are TGTGCCAGCAGCCCTCCGGGTTCGGGGGTTGAAAAACTGTTTTTT. Protein: CASSPPGSGVEKLFF.

J is TRBJ2-3 and V is TRBV7-3; no firm D call. CDR1 and CDR2 (germline): SGHTA, FQGTGA. The CDR3 spans 12 residues. V was cut by 3 bases and J by 8 bases, with 9 bases left in between. This CDR3 is CASSFPSSTQYF. For the CDR3, the DNA is TGTGCCAGCAGCTTCCCGTCGTCTACGCAGTATTTT.

The gene calls are TRBV28 and TRBJ1-2, with 7 bases aligning to TRBD1. In germline, CDR1 is MDHEN, CDR2 SYDVKM. The V and J ends lost 7 bases and 2 bases, in that order; junction bases with no gene match: 13. The CDR3 runs to 16 residues. The CDR3 protein is CASTDRQGRENYGYTF. The CDR3 nucleotides read TGTGCCAGCACCGACAGACAGGGAAGAGAAAACTATGGCTACACCTTC.

The rearrangement links TRBV5-6 to TRBJ2-3; D possibly corresponds to TRBD2 (6 bases). Trimming pared 1 base from V and 5 bases from J, leaving 8 bases between. Germline V gives CDR1 SGHDT, CDR2 YYEEEE. The CDR3 totals 13 residues. CDR3 sequence: CASSLTSLDTQYF. The CDR3 DNA follows: TGTGCCAGCAGCTTGACTAGCTTAGATACGCAGTATTTT.

Worth noting for this clone: This specimen includes other DNA sequences encoding the same CDR3. The chain carries TRBV5-5 and TRBJ2-7, with TRBD2 as a possible D gene (5 bases). Germline lookup yields CDR1 SGHKS and CDR2 YYEKEE (reference sequence). V gave up 2 bases and J gave up 2 bases, with 11 bases separating them. The length of the CDR3 is 14 residues. CDR3 amino acids: CASSFPGSPYEQYF. The CDR3 DNA reads TGTGCCAGCAGCTTTCCGGGGAGTCCCTACGAGCAGTACTTC.

The J gene is TRBJ2-3, the V gene TRBV6-4; the D gene is possibly TRBD1 (5 bases). Trimming took off 3 bases at V and 1 base at J, with 11 bases between the two ends. Per germline, CDR1 MRHNA and CDR2 SNTAGT. There are 15 residues in the CDR3. In nucleotides, the CDR3 is TGTGCCAGCAGTGAGACCAGGGCTGGCACAGATACGCAGTATTTT. Its translation: CASSETRAGTDTQYF.

This clone showed up just once. This rearrangement joins TRBV19 to TRBJ2-1, with D tentatively TRBD1 (5 bases). The CDR3 runs 13 residues. Germline CDR1 is LNHDA and CDR2 is SQIVND (reference sequence). V lost 1 base, J lost 10 bases, and 11 bases lay in between. The CDR3 coding sequence is TGTGCCAGTAGTATAGGGGGCCGGCGAGAGCAGTTCTTC. Its translation: CASSIGGRREQFF.

The chain recombines TRBV19 with TRBJ2-7; 12 bases fit TRBD2. V lost 4 bases and J lost 6; bases outside the gene matches: 7. The CDR3 covers 15 residues. CDR1 is LNHDA and CDR2 is SQIVND in the germline V gene (reference sequence). The chain's CDR3 is CASSTPGTSGSEQYF. The DNA for the CDR3 is TGTGCCAGTAGTACCCCCGGGACTAGCGGGTCCGAGCAGTACTTC.

This chain joins TRBV6-4 and TRBJ1-1; D gene unclear. Trimming stripped 0 bases from V and 10 bases from J, with 12 bases between. There are 13 residues in the CDR3. Looked up from germline, CDR1 is MRHNA and CDR2 is SNTAGT. The DNA for the CDR3 is TGTGCCAGCAGTGACTCGACACACGGAGGAGCTTTCTTT. As protein: CASSDSTHGGAFF.

This sequence joins TRBV6-1 and TRBJ1-2, with D possibly TRBD1 on 5 matching bases. CDR1 and CDR2 from the germline V gene are MNHNS and SASEGT. The CDR3 is 13 amino acids. With 1 base removed from V and 8 bases from J, the gap between germline ends came to 11 bases. CDR3 bases: TGTGCCAGCAGTGAAGGGGGCAACTTCGGCTACACCTTC. It encodes CASSEGGNFGYTF.

The rearrangement uses TRBV5-1 and TRBJ2-7; 12 positions agree with TRBD2. V shed 4 bases and J 4 bases; nucleotides not matched to a gene: 18. The germline gives CDR1 SGHRS, CDR2 YFSETQ. CDR3 length: 19 amino acids. CDR3 region: CASSPVGSSGRATVYEQYF. As DNA, the CDR3 is TGCGCCAGCAGCCCGGTGGGGTCTAGCGGGAGGGCCACGGTTTACGAGCAGTACTTC.

This clone was seen more than once but under ten times. The chain joins TRBV6-5 to TRBJ1-5, with D unclear. V was shortened by 6 bases and J by 0 bases, with 9 bases between the two germline ends. Germline V lookup: CDR1 MNHEY, CDR2 SVGAGI. The CDR3 extends over 14 amino acids. CDR3 amino acids: CASRMLASNQPQHF. CDR3 sequence (DNA): TGTGCCAGCAGGATGCTCGCTAGCAATCAGCCCCAGCATTTT.

J is TRBJ1-4 and V is TRBV5-1; D is unclear. Germline lookup yields CDR1 SGHRS and CDR2 YFSETQ. The length of the CDR3 is 14 residues. The germline V and J ends were trimmed by 4 bases and 5 bases, with 12 bases remaining between them. The CDR3 spells CASSKGNQNEKLFF. As DNA, the CDR3 is TGCGCCAGCAGCAAAGGAAATCAAAATGAAAAACTGTTTTTT.

The chain is built from TRBV4-3 and TRBJ2-1; D possibly corresponds to TRBD1 (6 bases). Deletions cut 1 base from V and 6 bases from J, with 13 bases between. CDR1 and CDR2 (germline): LGHNA, YSLEER. CDR3 length equals 15 residues. Here the CDR3 DNA reads TGCGCCAGCAGCCAAGCCCCAGGGGCGCCCAATGAGCAGTTCTTC. Translating it yields CASSQAPGAPNEQFF.

This rearrangement joins TRBV7-3 to TRBJ2-7; unclear D gene. This CDR3 contains 17 residues. V was trimmed by 1 base and J by 3 bases, leaving 19 bases between them. CDR1 is SGHTA and CDR2 is FQGTGA in the germline V gene. The CDR3, as DNA: TGTGCCAGCAGCTTAAGTTCTGGCGCGAGTGCTGTCTACGAGCAGTACTTC. This sequence encodes CASSLSSGASAVYEQYF.

CDR3 nucleotides: TGTGCCAGCAGCGCGGGACAGGGGATCGGCAATGAGCAGTTCTTC. As protein: CASSAGQGIGNEQFF. The V and J genes are TRBV5-8 and TRBJ2-1; 10 bases fit TRBD1. This CDR3 has 15 residues. Per germline, CDR1 SGHTS and CDR2 YDEGEE. V lost 4 bases and J lost 6; bases outside the gene matches: 7.

The CDR3 loop reads CASSTSEGYYGYTF. CDR3 DNA: TGTGCCAGTAGTACCAGCGAGGGGTACTATGGCTACACCTTC. J is TRBJ1-2 and V is TRBV19; possible D gene TRBD1, 5 bases. The ends were cut back, 4 bases at V and 3 bases at J, with 12 bases in the middle. The CDR3 consists of 14 residues. In germline, CDR1 is LNHDA, CDR2 SQIVND (reference sequence).

This clone was counted only a few times. V gene TRBV2 combines with J gene TRBJ2-5, with no clear D. Per the germline V gene, CDR1 is SNHLY and CDR2 is FYNNEI. The CDR3 is 14 amino acids. V was pared by 5 bases and J by 4 bases, with 14 bases between. The CDR3 loop is CASSMTNPRETQYF. The DNA of the CDR3 is TGTGCCAGCAGTATGACCAACCCGCGAGAGACCCAGTACTTC. Complete variable domain (other parts from reference TRBV2 and TRBJ2-5): EPEVTQTPSHQVTQMGQEVILRCVPISNHLYFYWYRQILGQKVEFLVSFYNNEISEKSEIFDDQFSVERPDGSNFTLKIRSTKLEDSAMYFCASSMTNPRETQYFGPGTRLLVL.

This rearrangement joins TRBV6-1 to TRBJ1-4, with D possibly being TRBD1 (6 bases). V was trimmed by 4 bases and J by 5 bases, leaving 14 bases between them. The CDR3 covers 15 residues. CDR1 and CDR2 (germline): MNHNS, SASEGT. The CDR3 loop is CASSGRAGVNEKLFF. CDR3 DNA sequence: TGTGCCAGCAGTGGACGGGCAGGGGTAAATGAAAAACTGTTTTTT.

The CDR3 loop reads CASSLRSQGETQYF. As DNA, the CDR3 is TGTGCCAGCAGCTTGAGGTCTCAGGGAGAGACCCAGTACTTC. The chain recombines TRBV5-4 with TRBJ2-5; maybe TRBD1 (5 bases). Germline CDR1 is SGHNT and CDR2 is YYREEE (reference sequence). V gave up 1 base and J gave up 4 bases, with 11 bases separating them. The CDR3 runs to 14 residues.

The J gene is TRBJ2-7, the V gene TRBV7-2; TRBD2 matches 10 bases. Losses at the gene ends were 6 bases for V and 7 bases for J; bases not matched to a gene: 9. Germline V gene lookup returns CDR1 SGHTA and CDR2 FQGNSA. The CDR3 sequence is 14 residues long. CDR3 in amino acids: CASRRAGGPHEQYF. In DNA, the CDR3 is TGTGCCAGCAGGCGAGCGGGAGGGCCACATGAGCAGTACTTC.